Given below is one T cell receptor beta chain in context. The target of this receptor is not known. No clone much larger than this one lies a single base away; base qualities are absent. These data belong to a study of shared clonotypes between healthy human individuals (dated by TCRdb to the early 2020s). Background for the entire study: A couple of women and three men aged 18 to 49 years were included in the cohort. For each donor, three plates each were used for CD4 naive and CD4 memory, two plates were used for CD8 naive, and one plate was used for CD8 memory. To estimate repertoire size and how much clonotypes are shared between individuals, the study performed deep sequencing of blood TCR repertoires from roughly five healthy adults. Different laboratories and diverse techniques were used to prepare libraries and sequence TCR repertoires, to increase sequencing depth and limit assay-specific biases. Between about 0.8 and 8.9 billion PBMCs per donor were obtained by leukapheresis.

Healthy HIV-negative adults with no recently reported acute infections or vaccinations were included as donors. Every donor was a Caucasian adult residing in Nashville, Tennessee, USA. CD4+ T cells were enriched by magnetic negative selection, after which naive cells were positively selected on CD45RA and the negative fraction was taken as the memory subset. After blood collection by leukapheresis, PBMCs were isolated using Ficoll-Histopaque density gradient centrifugation and then cryopreserved in the vapor phase of liquid nitrogen. Analytical flow cytometry was used to check the purity and quantity of every magnetically sorted T cell population. Each sorted fraction had its genomic DNA isolated and then quantified by UV absorbance on a Nanodrop 2000c. Using the deep immunoSEQ assay, TCR CDR3 regions were amplified from genomic DNA by multiplex PCR. For each cell subset, the extracted genomic DNA was distributed evenly across all wells of several immunoSEQ 96-well plates, and each plate served as one replicate. For sorted subsets, 200 to 250 ng of genomic DNA, equivalent to some 33,000 T cell genomes, went into each replicate PCR. Purified libraries were measured with a Qubit 3.0 fluorometer, size-checked on a Bioanalyzer 2100, and measured again with the KAPA Library Quantification kit. Every immunoSEQ 96-well plate was sequenced on a separate single-read 150-cycle Illumina NextSeq 550 flow cell. Turning to the authors' computational methods: Because only junctional sequences without quality scores were contained in the immunoSEQ output, filtering matching that applied to full-length reads could not be performed. Sequences were annotated with PyIR, a Python wrapper for IgBLAST v1.9, and V/J genes and CDR3 were assigned using IMGT germline references. Reads with weak V/J assignments (E-value above 1e-6), missing CDR3, stop codons, out-of-frame junctions, or ambiguous translated residues were removed. V3J clonotypes were defined as sequences sharing an identical inferred V gene, J gene, and CDR3 amino acid sequence. Percentage overlap between repertoires was calculated by dividing the number of shared unique clonotypes by the size of the smaller repertoire. RTK rarefaction, the Chao1 estimator, and Recon v2.1 estimates of unobserved clonotypes were used to assess repertoire richness. For all TCRbeta clonotypes obtained by the gDNA method from several donors, generation probabilities were computed with OLGA. Imported from immuneACCESS, the table was reduced by TCRdb to in-frame sequences with V and J called. These copies leave out some clones; in studies compared against another copy, an unresolved V gene accounts for under half, and the cause of the remainder is not known. For V, J and clone size, that table is used; D and trimming come from the DNA. Recorded for this sample are 2 million to 3 million clones; roughly 93% of them occurred a single time. 0.36% of the sample comes from the top ten.

On the study overall, not on this receptor specifically: Even with the large sequencing depth, rarefaction of the sorted-subset datasets indicated that sequencing was incomplete. About 4.5% of naive CD4, 3.5% of naive CD8, 2% to 2.5% of memory CD4, and less than 0.45% of memory CD8 clonotypes were shared across four donors. Pairwise subsampling indicated that sequencing depth was expected to affect the degree of clonotype sharing among donors. Because the study included a small number of donors, the genetic and exposure-history diversity represented was limited. Clonotypes shared by all four sorted-subset donors showed higher generation probabilities than non-shared clonotypes. Naive subsets generally had larger estimated clonotype richness than memory subsets. Sampling was restricted to blood, and TCR repertoires in tissue are likely to differ from TCR repertoires in blood.

The trim is 1 base for V and 1 base for J, with a gap of 11 bases between the germline ends. CDR1 and CDR2 are read off the germline V gene as SGHDN and FVKESK. Taken from cysteine to phenylalanine, the CDR3 has 16 residues. Only CDR3 DNA is held: 48 bases, read in frame from base 1. The sequence was collected from a man between 18 and 35 years old in good health. Some clones in this sample may be carry-over from other donors' samples. The chain is encoded by TRBV14 joined to TRBJ1-3; the D gene remains uncertain. Sequenced: naive CD4+ T cells from PBMCs. The cell subset or site label corresponds to: CD45RA+ positively selected. The DNA is as follows: TGTGCCAGCAGCCAAGCTCAATGGAGGTCTGGAAACACCATATATTTT. It translates to CASSQAQWRSGNTIYF.